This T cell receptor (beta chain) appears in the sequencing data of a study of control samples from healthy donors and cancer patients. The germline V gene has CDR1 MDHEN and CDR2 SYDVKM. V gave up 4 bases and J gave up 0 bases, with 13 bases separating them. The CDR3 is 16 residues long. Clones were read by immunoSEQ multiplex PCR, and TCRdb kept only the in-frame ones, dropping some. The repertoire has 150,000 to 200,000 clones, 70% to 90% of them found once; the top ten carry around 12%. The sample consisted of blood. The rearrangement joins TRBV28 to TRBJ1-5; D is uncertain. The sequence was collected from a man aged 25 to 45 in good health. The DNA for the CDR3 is TGTGCCAGCAGTTCAAAAGGGTATTATAGCAATCAGCCCCAGCATTTT. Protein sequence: CASSSKGYYSNQPQHF.